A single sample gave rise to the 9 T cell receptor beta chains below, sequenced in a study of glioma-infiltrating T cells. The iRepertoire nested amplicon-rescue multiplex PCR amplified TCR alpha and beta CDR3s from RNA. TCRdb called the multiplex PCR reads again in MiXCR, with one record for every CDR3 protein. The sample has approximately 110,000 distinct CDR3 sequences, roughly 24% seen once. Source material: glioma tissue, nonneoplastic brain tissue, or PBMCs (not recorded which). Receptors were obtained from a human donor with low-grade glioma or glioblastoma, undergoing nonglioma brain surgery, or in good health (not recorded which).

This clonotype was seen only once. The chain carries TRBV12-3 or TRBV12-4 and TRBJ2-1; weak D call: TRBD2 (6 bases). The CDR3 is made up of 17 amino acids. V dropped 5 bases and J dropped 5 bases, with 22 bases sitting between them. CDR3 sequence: CASSPLGAGLHHNEQFF. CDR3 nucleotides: TGTGCCAGCAGTCCCCTCGGGGCGGGGCTACATCACAATGAGCAGTTCTTC.

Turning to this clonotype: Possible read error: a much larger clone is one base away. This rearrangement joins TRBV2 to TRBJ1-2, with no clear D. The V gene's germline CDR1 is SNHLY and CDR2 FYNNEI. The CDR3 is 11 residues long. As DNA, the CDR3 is TGTGCCAGCAGCACGGGGTATGTCTACACCTTC. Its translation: CASSTGYVYTF. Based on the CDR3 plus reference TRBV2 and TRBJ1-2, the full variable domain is EPEVTQTPSHQVTQMGQEVILRCVPISNHLYFYWYRQILGQKVEFLVSFYNNEISEKSEIFDDQFSVERPDGSNFTLKIRSTKLEDSAMYFCASSTGYVYTFGSGTRLTVV.

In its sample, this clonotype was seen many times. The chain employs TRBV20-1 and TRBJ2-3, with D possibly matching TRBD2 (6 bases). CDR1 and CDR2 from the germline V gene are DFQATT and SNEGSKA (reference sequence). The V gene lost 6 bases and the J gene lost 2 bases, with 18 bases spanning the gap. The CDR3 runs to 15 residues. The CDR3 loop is CSALRMGRDTDTQYF. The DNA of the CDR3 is TGCAGTGCCCTCAGGATGGGGCGGGACACAGATACGCAGTATTTT.

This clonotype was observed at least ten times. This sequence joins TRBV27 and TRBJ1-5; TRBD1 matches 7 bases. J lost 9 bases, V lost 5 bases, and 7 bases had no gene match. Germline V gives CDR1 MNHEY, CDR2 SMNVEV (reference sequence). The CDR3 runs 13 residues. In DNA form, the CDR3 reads TGTGCCAGCAGTGGACAGGCCCAGCGGCCCCAGCATTTT. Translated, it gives CASSGQAQRPQHF.

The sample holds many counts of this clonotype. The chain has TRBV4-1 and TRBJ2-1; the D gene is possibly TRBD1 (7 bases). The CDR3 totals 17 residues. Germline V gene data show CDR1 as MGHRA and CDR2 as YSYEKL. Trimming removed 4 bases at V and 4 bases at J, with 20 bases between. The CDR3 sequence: CASSPTGRDSGYNEQFF. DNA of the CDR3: TGCGCCAGCAGCCCAACCGGCCGGGACAGCGGGTACAATGAGCAGTTCTTC.

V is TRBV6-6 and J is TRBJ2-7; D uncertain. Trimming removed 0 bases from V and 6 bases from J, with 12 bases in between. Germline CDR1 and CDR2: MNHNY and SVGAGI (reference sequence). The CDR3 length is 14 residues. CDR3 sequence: CASSYSWQGPEQYF. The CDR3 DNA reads TGTGCCAGCAGTTACTCGTGGCAAGGTCCCGAGCAGTACTTC.

DNA of the CDR3: TGTGCCAGCGGCCCCTACTACACTGAAGCTTTCTTT. Amino acid sequence: CASGPYYTEAFF. V is TRBV2 and J is TRBJ1-1, with D uncertain. Germline values: CDR1 SNHLY, CDR2 FYNNEI. Trimming stripped 8 bases from V and 3 bases from J, with 10 bases between. The CDR3 is made up of 12 amino acids.

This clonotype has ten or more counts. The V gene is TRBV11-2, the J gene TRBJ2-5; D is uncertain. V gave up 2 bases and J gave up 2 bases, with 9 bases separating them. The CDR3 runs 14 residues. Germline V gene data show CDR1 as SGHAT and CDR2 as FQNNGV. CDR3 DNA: TGTGCCAGCAGCTTATACGTCCAACAAGAGACCCAGTACTTC. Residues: CASSLYVQQETQYF.

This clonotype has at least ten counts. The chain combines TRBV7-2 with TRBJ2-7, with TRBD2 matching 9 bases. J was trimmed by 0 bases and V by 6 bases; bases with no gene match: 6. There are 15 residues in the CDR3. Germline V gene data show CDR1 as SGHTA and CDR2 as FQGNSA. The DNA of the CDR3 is TGTGCCAGCAGACCTAGCGGGACTTCCTCCTACGAGCAGTACTTC. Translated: CASRPSGTSSYEQYF. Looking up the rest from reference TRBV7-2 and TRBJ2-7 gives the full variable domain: GAGVSQSPSNKVTEKGKDVELRCDPISGHTALYWYRQSLGQGLEFLIYFQGNSAPDKSGLPSDRFSAERTGGSVSTLTIQRTQQEDSAVYLCASRPSGTSSYEQYFGPGTRLTVT.